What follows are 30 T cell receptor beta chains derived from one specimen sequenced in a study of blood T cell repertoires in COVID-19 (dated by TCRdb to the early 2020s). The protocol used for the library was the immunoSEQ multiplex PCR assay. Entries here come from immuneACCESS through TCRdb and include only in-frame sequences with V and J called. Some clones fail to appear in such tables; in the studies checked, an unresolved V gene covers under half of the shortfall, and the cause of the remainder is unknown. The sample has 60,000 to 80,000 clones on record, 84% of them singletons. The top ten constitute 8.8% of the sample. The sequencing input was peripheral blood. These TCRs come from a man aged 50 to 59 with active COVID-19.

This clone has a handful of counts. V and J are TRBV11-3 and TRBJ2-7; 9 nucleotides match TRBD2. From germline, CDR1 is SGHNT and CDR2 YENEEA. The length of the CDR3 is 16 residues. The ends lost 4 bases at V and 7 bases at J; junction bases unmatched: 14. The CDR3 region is CASSSSSGGPDWEQYF. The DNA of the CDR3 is TGTGCCAGCAGCTCGAGTAGCGGGGGCCCCGACTGGGAGCAGTACTTC.

The CDR3 DNA follows: TGCGCCAGCAGCTTACGAGACAGGGGTTCAGAGACCCAGTACTTC. Protein sequence: CASSLRDRGSETQYF. This chain uses TRBV5-1 with TRBJ2-5; 8 bases map to TRBD1. With 2 bases clipped from V and 4 bases from J, the junction kept 7 bases outside the gene matches. This CDR3 spans 15 amino acids. Germline V gives CDR1 SGHRS, CDR2 YFSETQ.

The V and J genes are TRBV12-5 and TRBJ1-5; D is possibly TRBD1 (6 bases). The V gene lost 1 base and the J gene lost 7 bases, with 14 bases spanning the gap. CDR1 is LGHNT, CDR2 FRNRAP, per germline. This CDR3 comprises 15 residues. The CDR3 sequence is CASGLASGASQPQHF. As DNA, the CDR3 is TGTGCTAGTGGTTTGGCCTCAGGGGCCAGCCAGCCCCAGCATTTT.

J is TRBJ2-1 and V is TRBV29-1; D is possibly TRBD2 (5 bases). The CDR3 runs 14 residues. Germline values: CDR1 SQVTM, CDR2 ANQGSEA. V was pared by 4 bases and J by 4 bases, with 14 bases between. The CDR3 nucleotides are TGCAGCGTTGTAGCGCAGAATTTGTACAATGAGCAGTTCTTC. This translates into CSVVAQNLYNEQFF.

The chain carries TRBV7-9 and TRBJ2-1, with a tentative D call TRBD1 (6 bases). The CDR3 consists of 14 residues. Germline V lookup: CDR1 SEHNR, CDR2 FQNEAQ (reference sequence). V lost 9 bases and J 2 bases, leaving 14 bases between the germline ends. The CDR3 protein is CASSRRGTYNEQFF. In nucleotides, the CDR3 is TGTGCCAGTTCACGAAGGGGGACCTACAATGAGCAGTTCTTC. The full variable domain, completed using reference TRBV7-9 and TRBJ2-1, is DTGVSQNPRHKITKRGQNVTFRCDPISEHNRLYWYRQTLGQGPEFLTYFQNEAQLEKSRLLSDRFSAERPKGSFSTLEIQRTEQGDSAMYLCASSRRGTYNEQFFGPGTRLTVL.

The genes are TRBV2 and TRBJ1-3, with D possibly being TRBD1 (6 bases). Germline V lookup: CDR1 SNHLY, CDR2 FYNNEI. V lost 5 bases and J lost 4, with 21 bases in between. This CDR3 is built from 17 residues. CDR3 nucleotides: TGTGCCAGCAGTCACCTCGGTGCAGGGGAATCAGGAAACACCATATATTTT. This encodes CASSHLGAGESGNTIYF.

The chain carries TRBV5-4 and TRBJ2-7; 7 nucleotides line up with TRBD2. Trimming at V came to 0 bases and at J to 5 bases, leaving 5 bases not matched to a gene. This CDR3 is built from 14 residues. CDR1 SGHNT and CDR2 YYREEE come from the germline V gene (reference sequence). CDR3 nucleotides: TGTGCCAGCAGCTTGGCCAATGGGGGGGACGAGCAGTACTTC. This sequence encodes CASSLANGGDEQYF.

The CDR3: CASSWTGVNYGYTF. CDR3 coding DNA: TGTGCCAGCAGCTGGACAGGGGTTAACTATGGCTACACCTTC. This chain uses TRBV5-6 with TRBJ1-2, with 9 bases identical to TRBD1. Germline trimming cut 3 bases from V and 1 base from J; bases unmatched to any gene: 1. Looked up from germline, CDR1 is SGHDT and CDR2 is YYEEEE. The length of the CDR3 is 14 residues.

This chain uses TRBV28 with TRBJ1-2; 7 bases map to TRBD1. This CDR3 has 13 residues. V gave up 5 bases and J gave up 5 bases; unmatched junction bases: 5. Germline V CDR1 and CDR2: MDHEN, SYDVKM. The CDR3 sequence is CASSPRDRYGYTF. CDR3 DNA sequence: TGTGCCAGCAGTCCGCGGGACAGATATGGCTACACCTTC.

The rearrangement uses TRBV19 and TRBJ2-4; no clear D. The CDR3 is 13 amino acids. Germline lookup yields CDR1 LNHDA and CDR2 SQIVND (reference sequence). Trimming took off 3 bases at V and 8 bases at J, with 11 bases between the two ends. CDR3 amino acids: CASSITWHDIQYF. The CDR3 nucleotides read TGTGCCAGTAGTATTACCTGGCATGACATTCAGTACTTC.

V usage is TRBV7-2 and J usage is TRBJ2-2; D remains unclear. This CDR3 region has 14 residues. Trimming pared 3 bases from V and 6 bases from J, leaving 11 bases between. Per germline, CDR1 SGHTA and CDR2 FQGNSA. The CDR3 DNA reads TGTGCCAGCAGCTTCCCAGGCCTACCCGGGGAGCTGTTTTTT. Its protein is CASSFPGLPGELFF.

CDR3 in amino acids: CASSLGTGPSEQYF. CDR3 in DNA: TGTGCCAGCAGCCTCGGGACAGGGCCGTCGGAACAGTACTTC. This chain uses TRBV7-2 with TRBJ2-7; the match to TRBD1 covers 9 bases. After removal of 5 bases from V and 10 bases from J, the junction contained 12 bases not matched to a gene. CDR1 and CDR2 (germline): SGHTA, FQGNSA. The CDR3 contains 14 residues. Full variable domain (remainder filled in from reference TRBV7-2 and TRBJ2-7): GAGVSQSPSNKVTEKGKDVELRCDPISGHTALYWYRQSLGQGLEFLIYFQGNSAPDKSGLPSDRFSAERTGGSVSTLTIQRTQQEDSAVYLCASSLGTGPSEQYFGPGTRLTVT.

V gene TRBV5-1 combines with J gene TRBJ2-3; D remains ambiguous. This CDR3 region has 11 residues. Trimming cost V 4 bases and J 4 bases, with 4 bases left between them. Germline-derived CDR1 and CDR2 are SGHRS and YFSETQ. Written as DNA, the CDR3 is TGCGCCAGCAGCCCTTCAGATACGCAGTATTTT. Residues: CASSPSDTQYF.

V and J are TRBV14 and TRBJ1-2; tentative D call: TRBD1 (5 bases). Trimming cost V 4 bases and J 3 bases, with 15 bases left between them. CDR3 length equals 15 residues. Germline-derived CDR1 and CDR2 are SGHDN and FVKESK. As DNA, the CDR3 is TGTGCCAGCAGCCCTCAGGGTAGCCTTTACTATGGCTACACCTTC. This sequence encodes CASSPQGSLYYGYTF. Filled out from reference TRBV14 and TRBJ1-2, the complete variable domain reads EAGVTQFPSHSVIEKGQTVTLRCDPISGHDNLYWYRRVMGKEIKFLLHFVKESKQDESGMPNNRFLAERTGGTYSTLKVQPAELEDSGVYFCASSPQGSLYYGYTFGSGTRLTVV.

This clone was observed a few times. The CDR3, as DNA: TGCGCCAGCAGCTTGGGGCAGGGGGCATACAATGAGCAGTTCTTC. Translated: CASSLGQGAYNEQFF. V is TRBV5-1 and J is TRBJ2-1, with 8 bases aligning to TRBD1. V dropped 0 bases and J dropped 4; count of bases not matched to a gene: 3. Germline V gene lookup returns CDR1 SGHRS and CDR2 YFSETQ. The CDR3 totals 15 residues.

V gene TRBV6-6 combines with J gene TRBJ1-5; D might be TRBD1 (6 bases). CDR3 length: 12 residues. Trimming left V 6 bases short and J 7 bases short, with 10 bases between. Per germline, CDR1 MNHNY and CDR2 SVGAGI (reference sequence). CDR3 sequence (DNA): TGTGCCAGCAGGACAGGCGAGCAGCCCCAGCATTTT. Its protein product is CASRTGEQPQHF.

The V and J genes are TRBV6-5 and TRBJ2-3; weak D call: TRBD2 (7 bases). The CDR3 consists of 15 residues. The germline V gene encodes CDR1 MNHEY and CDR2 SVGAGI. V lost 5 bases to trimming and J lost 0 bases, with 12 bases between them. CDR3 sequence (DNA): TGTGCCAGCAGTAGGGGGAGGGGTAGCACAGATACGCAGTATTTT. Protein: CASSRGRGSTDTQYF.

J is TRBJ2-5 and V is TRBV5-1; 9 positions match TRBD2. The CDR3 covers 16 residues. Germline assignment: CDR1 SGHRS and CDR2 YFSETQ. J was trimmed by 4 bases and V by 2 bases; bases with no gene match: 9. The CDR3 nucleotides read TGCGCCAGCAGCTTCCTCCCAGCGGGGGGAGGAGAGACCCAGTACTTC. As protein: CASSFLPAGGGETQYF.

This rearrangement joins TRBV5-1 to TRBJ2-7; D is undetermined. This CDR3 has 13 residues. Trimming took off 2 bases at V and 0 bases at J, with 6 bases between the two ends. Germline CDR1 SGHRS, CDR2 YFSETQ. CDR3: CASSFQVSYEQYF. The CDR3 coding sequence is TGCGCCAGCAGCTTTCAGGTCTCCTACGAGCAGTACTTC.

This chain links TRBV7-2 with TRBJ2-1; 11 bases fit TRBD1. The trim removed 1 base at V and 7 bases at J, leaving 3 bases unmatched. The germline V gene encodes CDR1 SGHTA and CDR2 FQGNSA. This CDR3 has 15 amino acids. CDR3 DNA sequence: TGTGCCAGCAGCTTAGGCGGGACAGGGGGTAATGAGCAGTTCTTC. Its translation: CASSLGGTGGNEQFF. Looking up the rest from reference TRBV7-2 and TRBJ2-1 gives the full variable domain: GAGVSQSPSNKVTEKGKDVELRCDPISGHTALYWYRQSLGQGLEFLIYFQGNSAPDKSGLPSDRFSAERTGGSVSTLTIQRTQQEDSAVYLCASSLGGTGGNEQFFGPGTRLTVL.

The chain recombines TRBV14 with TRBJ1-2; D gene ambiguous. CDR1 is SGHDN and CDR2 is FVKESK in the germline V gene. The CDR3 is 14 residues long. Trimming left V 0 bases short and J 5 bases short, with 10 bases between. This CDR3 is CASSQEGRKYGYTF. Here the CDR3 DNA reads TGTGCCAGCAGCCAAGAAGGGAGGAAATATGGCTACACCTTC.

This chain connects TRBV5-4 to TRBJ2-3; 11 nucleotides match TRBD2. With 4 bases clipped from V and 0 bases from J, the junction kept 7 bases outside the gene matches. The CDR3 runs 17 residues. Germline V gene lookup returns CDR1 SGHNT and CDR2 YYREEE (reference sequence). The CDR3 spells CASSLGLAGSSTDTQYF. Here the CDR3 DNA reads TGTGCCAGCAGCCTAGGACTAGCGGGTTCTAGCACAGATACGCAGTATTTT.

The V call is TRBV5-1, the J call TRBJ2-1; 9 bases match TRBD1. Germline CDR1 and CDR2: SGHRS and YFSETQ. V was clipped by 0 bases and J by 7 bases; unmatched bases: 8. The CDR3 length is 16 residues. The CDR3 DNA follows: TGCGCCAGCAGCTTGGAGGGGACAGGGTTACGTAATGAGCAGTTCTTC. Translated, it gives CASSLEGTGLRNEQFF.

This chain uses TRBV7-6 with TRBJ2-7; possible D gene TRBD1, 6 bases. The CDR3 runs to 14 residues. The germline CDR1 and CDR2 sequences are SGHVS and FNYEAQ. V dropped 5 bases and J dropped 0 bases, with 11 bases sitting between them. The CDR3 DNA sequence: TGTGCCAGCAGCCCCAGGGGAAGCTCCTACGAGCAGTACTTC. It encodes CASSPRGSSYEQYF.

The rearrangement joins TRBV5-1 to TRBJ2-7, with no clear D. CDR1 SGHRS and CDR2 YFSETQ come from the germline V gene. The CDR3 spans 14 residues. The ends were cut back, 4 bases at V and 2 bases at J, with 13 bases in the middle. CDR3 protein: CASSPQTETYEQYF. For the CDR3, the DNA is TGCGCCAGCAGCCCCCAGACTGAAACCTACGAGCAGTACTTC.

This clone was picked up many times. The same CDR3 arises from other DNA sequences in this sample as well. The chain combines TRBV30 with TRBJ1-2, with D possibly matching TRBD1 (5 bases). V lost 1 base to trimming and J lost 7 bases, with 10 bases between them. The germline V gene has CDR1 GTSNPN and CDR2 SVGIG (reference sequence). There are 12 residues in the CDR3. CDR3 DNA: TGTGCCTGGAGTGGGTCGGGGGGTGGCTACACCTTC. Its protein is CAWSGSGGGYTF.

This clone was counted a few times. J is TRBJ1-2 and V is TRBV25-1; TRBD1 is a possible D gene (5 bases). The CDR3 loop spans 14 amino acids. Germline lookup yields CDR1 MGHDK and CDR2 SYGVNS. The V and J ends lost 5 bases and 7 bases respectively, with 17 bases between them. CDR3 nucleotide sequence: TGTGCCAGCAGTCCCCGGGGGGGAACGGGTGGCTACACCTTC. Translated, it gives CASSPRGGTGGYTF.

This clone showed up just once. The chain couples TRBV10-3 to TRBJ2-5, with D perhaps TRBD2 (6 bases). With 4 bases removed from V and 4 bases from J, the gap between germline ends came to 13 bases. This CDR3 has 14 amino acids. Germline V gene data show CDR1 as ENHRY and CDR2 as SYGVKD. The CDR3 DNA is TGTGCCATCAGTGGTCTGGCGGGGATAGAGACCCAGTACTTC. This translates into CAISGLAGIETQYF.

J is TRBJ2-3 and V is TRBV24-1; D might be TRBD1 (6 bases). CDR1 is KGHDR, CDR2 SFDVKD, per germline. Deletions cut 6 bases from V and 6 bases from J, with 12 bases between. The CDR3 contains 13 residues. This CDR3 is CATSRPGADTQYF. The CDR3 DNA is TGTGCCACCAGTCGGCCAGGGGCGGATACGCAGTATTTT.

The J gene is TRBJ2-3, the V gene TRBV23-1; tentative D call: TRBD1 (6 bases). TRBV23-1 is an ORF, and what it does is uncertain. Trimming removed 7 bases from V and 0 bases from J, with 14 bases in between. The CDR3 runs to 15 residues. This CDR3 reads CASTIRRGSTDTQYF. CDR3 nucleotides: TGCGCCAGCACGATCAGAAGGGGGAGCACAGATACGCAGTATTTT.